A single sample is the source of the 28 T cell receptor beta chains below, sequenced in a study of identifying expanded T cells in peripheral blood (dated by TCRdb to between 2018 and 2020). Libraries were made using the immunoSEQ multiplex PCR assay. The table was pulled from immuneACCESS by TCRdb, which kept in-frame rearrangements only. Such tables lose some clones; where checked, under half of the loss comes from unresolved V genes, and the rest has no known cause. The sample table contains 120,000 or so clones; only one count was recorded for more than 75% of them. The ten largest clonotypes hold roughly 3.3% of the sample. The sample consisted of blood. The receptor set was obtained from a person between 18 and 75 years old in good health.

V usage is TRBV6-5 and J usage is TRBJ2-1; tentative D call: TRBD2 (5 bases). Germline CDR1 reads MNHEY; CDR2 reads SVGAGI. The CDR3 is 13 amino acids. Between the trimmed V and J ends, which lost 2 bases and 7 bases, there was a span of 9 bases. CDR3 sequence: CASSYGRGNEQFF. The CDR3 DNA reads TGTGCCAGCAGTTACGGACGGGGAAATGAGCAGTTCTTC.

This chain joins TRBV27 and TRBJ1-2; TRBD1 matches at 10 bases. The V and J ends lost 4 bases and 5 bases, in that order; junction bases with no gene match: 10. Germline CDR1 and CDR2: MNHEY and SMNVEV (reference sequence). The CDR3 sequence is 16 residues long. The CDR3 DNA is TGTGCCAGCAGTTCCCCACATGGACAGGGGGGGTATGGCTACACCTTC. Amino acids: CASSSPHGQGGYGYTF.

The chain is built from TRBV18 and TRBJ1-1; D might be TRBD1 (5 bases). CDR3 length equals 15 residues. CDR1 is KGHSH, CDR2 LQKENI, per germline. The V end lost 2 bases, the J end lost 0 bases, and 10 bases lay between the germline ends. CDR3 amino acids: CASSPGAVMNTEAFF. CDR3 DNA sequence: TGTGCCAGCTCACCAGGGGCAGTTATGAACACTGAAGCTTTCTTT.

V gene TRBV18 combines with J gene TRBJ2-5, with D possibly being TRBD1 (5 bases). With 4 bases removed from V and 5 bases from J, the gap between germline ends came to 11 bases. From germline, CDR1 is KGHSH and CDR2 LQKENI. The CDR3 is 13 residues long. The DNA of the CDR3 is TGTGCCAGCTCACTAGGACAATACGAGACCCAGTACTTC. Its protein product is CASSLGQYETQYF.

The chain has TRBV10-2 and TRBJ1-2; D is undetermined. The CDR3 spans 14 residues. Germline CDR1 WSHSY, CDR2 SAAADI. V was clipped by 8 bases and J by 0 bases, with 13 bases between them. In DNA form, the CDR3 reads TGCGCCAGCGGCCGGGCGGGATCTAACTATGGCTACACCTTC. Its protein is CASGRAGSNYGYTF.

The chain joins TRBV19 to TRBJ2-1, with D possibly TRBD2 on 5 matching bases. The CDR3 runs to 16 residues. Germline values: CDR1 LNHDA, CDR2 SQIVND (reference sequence). Trimming left V 1 base short and J 1 base short, with 11 bases between. CDR3 sequence (DNA): TGTGCCAGTAGTATAGGTGAGGGTCGATCCTACAATGAGCAGTTCTTC. This sequence encodes CASSIGEGRSYNEQFF.

This clone was observed a handful of times. This chain joins TRBV2 and TRBJ1-2; D call uncertain. CDR1 is SNHLY and CDR2 is FYNNEI in the germline V gene. There are 13 residues in the CDR3. V dropped 3 bases and J dropped 3 bases, with 8 bases sitting between them. CDR3 loop: CASSERGDYGYTF. DNA of the CDR3: TGTGCCAGCAGTGAGCGAGGAGACTATGGCTACACCTTC.

This clone was observed a single time. The chain has TRBV9 and TRBJ1-6; 8 nucleotides line up with TRBD1. Germline lookup yields CDR1 SGDLS and CDR2 YYNGEE. The CDR3 consists of 15 residues. V lost 7 bases and J lost 2; bases outside the gene matches: 5. For the CDR3, the DNA is TGTGCCAGCGGCCGGACAGGGACCTATAATTCACCCCTCCACTTT. It is translated as CASGRTGTYNSPLHF. Supplemented by reference TRBV9 and TRBJ1-6, the full variable domain reads DSGVTQTPKHLITATGQRVTLRCSPRSGDLSVYWYQQSLDQGLQFLIQYYNGEERAKGNILERFSAQQFPDLHSELNLSSLELGDSALYFCASGRTGTYNSPLHFGNGTRLTVT.

The V call is TRBV6-5, the J call TRBJ1-2; no reliable D call. V lost 0 bases and J lost 7, with 15 bases in between. This CDR3 is 15 amino acids long. Germline V CDR1 and CDR2: MNHEY, SVGAGI. The CDR3 reads CASSYSSGTLPGYTF. CDR3 DNA sequence: TGTGCCAGCAGTTACTCGTCCGGAACTCTGCCTGGCTACACCTTC.

The rearrangement joins TRBV7-2 to TRBJ2-7, with D perhaps TRBD1 (6 bases). The germline gives CDR1 SGHTA, CDR2 FQGNSA. Trimming removed 6 bases at V and 0 bases at J, with 15 bases between. CDR3 length: 15 amino acids. The DNA for the CDR3 is TGTGCCAGCAGATTTGACGGGACAAGCTCCTACGAGCAGTACTTC. This sequence encodes CASRFDGTSSYEQYF.

The gene calls are TRBV29-1 and TRBJ1-1, with 8 bases lining up with TRBD1. This CDR3 is 15 amino acids long. The V gene's germline CDR1 is SQVTM and CDR2 ANQGSEA. V shed 2 bases and J 2 bases; nucleotides not matched to a gene: 7. The CDR3 spells CSVELQGAINTEAFF. The CDR3 DNA reads as TGCAGCGTTGAATTGCAGGGGGCGATAAACACTGAAGCTTTCTTT.

The sample holds one count of this clone. The chain combines TRBV6-5 with TRBJ1-1; 9 bases align to TRBD1. The CDR3 runs to 15 residues. Trimming took 5 bases from V and 0 from J; bases not matched to a gene: 4. In germline, CDR1 is MNHEY, CDR2 SVGAGI. The CDR3 sequence: CASSADRGMNTEAFF. In DNA form, the CDR3 reads TGTGCCAGCAGTGCGGACAGGGGAATGAACACTGAAGCTTTCTTT.

This rearrangement joins TRBV4-3 to TRBJ1-3; D unclear. Trimming took off 3 bases at V and 3 bases at J, with 9 bases between the two ends. The CDR3 runs to 14 residues. CDR1 is LGHNA and CDR2 is YSLEER in the germline V gene. CDR3 amino acids: CASSQREFGNTIYF. CDR3 nucleotides: TGCGCCAGCAGCCAGAGGGAATTTGGAAACACCATATATTTT.

The gene calls are TRBV6-5 and TRBJ1-1; D not resolved. Germline-derived CDR1 and CDR2 are MNHEY and SVGAGI. The ends were cut back, 0 bases at V and 4 bases at J, with 9 bases in the middle. The length of the CDR3 is 14 residues. This CDR3 reads CASSYSTGVTEAFF. The CDR3 coding sequence is TGTGCCAGCAGTTACTCGACGGGCGTCACTGAAGCTTTCTTT.

The rearrangement uses TRBV9 and TRBJ2-5, with D hard to call. Trimming removed 0 bases from V and 0 bases from J, with 6 bases in between. Germline values: CDR1 SGDLS, CDR2 YYNGEE. The CDR3 is made up of 14 amino acids. Here the CDR3 reads CASSVDWHQETQYF. The CDR3 DNA follows: TGTGCCAGCAGCGTAGACTGGCACCAAGAGACCCAGTACTTC.

The chain links TRBV9 to TRBJ1-4; D remains ambiguous. The CDR3 has 15 residues. Trimming pared 4 bases from V and 0 bases from J, leaving 10 bases between. The germline V gene has CDR1 SGDLS and CDR2 YYNGEE. DNA for the CDR3: TGTGCCAGCAGCTTTCGGAGCGCAACTAATGAAAAACTGTTTTTT. It encodes CASSFRSATNEKLFF.

CDR3 sequence (DNA): TGTGCCAGCAGCTTTTCGGGGGACCCCTATGGCTACACCTTC. As protein: CASSFSGDPYGYTF. This chain joins TRBV5-4 and TRBJ1-2; TRBD1 is a possible D gene (5 bases). Trimming removed 2 bases at V and 4 bases at J, with 12 bases between. Germline V gives CDR1 SGHNT, CDR2 YYREEE (reference sequence). The CDR3 covers 14 residues.

J is TRBJ1-3 and V is TRBV2, with no clear D. From germline, CDR1 is SNHLY and CDR2 FYNNEI. Trimming removed 3 bases from V and 4 bases from J, with 19 bases in between. The CDR3 loop spans 17 amino acids. In DNA form, the CDR3 reads TGTGCCAGCAGTGAGGTTGGGGTATACACGTTCGGAAACACCATATATTTT. It codes for CASSEVGVYTFGNTIYF.

The V call is TRBV5-8, the J call TRBJ1-2; no clear D. Germline values: CDR1 SGHTS, CDR2 YDEGEE. This CDR3 is built from 14 residues. Trimming shortened V by 4 bases and J by 3 bases, and 13 bases separated the two germline ends. In DNA, the CDR3 is TGTGCCAGCAGCATCTACCCGAGGCACTATGGCTACACCTTC. Its protein product is CASSIYPRHYGYTF.

The V gene is TRBV9, the J gene TRBJ1-1; 9 bases agree with TRBD1. The J segment lost 6 bases and the V segment lost 3 bases, leaving 6 bases of the junction unmatched. Germline loops: CDR1 SGDLS, CDR2 YYNGEE. This CDR3 region has 14 residues. This CDR3 reads CASSGGQGLSEAFF. CDR3 DNA sequence: TGTGCCAGCAGCGGCGGACAGGGGTTGTCTGAAGCTTTCTTT.

The V and J genes are TRBV6-5 and TRBJ1-4; a possible D gene is TRBD1 (6 bases). The CDR3 is 15 amino acids. Germline V lookup: CDR1 MNHEY, CDR2 SVGAGI. Trimming removed 6 bases at V and 8 bases at J, with 19 bases between. CDR3 loop: CASSLGGGLSEKLFF. The CDR3 DNA is TGTGCCAGCAGCCTAGGGGGGGGGCTTTCGGAAAAACTGTTTTTT.

In this sample, this clone turned up once. The chain has TRBV2 and TRBJ2-7, with TRBD2 identical over 7 bases. V lost 6 bases and J lost 3; bases outside the gene matches: 11. Germline assignment: CDR1 SNHLY and CDR2 FYNNEI. The CDR3 spans 15 residues. The CDR3 sequence is CASRRVRGGYYEQYF. The CDR3 coding sequence is TGTGCCAGCAGGAGAGTCCGCGGGGGTTACTACGAGCAGTACTTC.

This clone is a singleton in its sample. V usage is TRBV7-2 and J usage is TRBJ2-5; TRBD2 matches 8 bases. Unmatched junction bases numbered 14, after V lost 5 bases and J lost 3 bases. Germline loops: CDR1 SGHTA, CDR2 FQGNSA. CDR3 length equals 17 residues. The CDR3 reads CASSHGPLAGGKETQYF. DNA of the CDR3: TGTGCCAGCAGCCACGGACCTTTGGCGGGGGGAAAAGAGACCCAGTACTTC.

CDR3 protein: CASSSHGGASYNEQFF. CDR3 nucleotide sequence: TGTGCCAGCAGCTCCCACGGGGGGGCCTCCTACAATGAGCAGTTCTTC. This rearrangement joins TRBV7-8 to TRBJ2-1; 8 positions match TRBD2. Looked up from germline, CDR1 is SGHVS and CDR2 is FQNEAQ. CDR3 length: 16 amino acids. V was clipped by 4 bases and J by 0 bases; unmatched bases: 5. Filled out from reference TRBV7-8 and TRBJ2-1, the complete variable domain reads GAGVSQSPRYKVAKRGQDVALRCDPISGHVSLFWYQQALGQGPEFLTYFQNEAQLDKSGLPSDRFFAERPEGSVSTLKIQRTQQEDSAVYLCASSSHGGASYNEQFFGPGTRLTVL.

The V call is TRBV7-9, the J call TRBJ1-2; D perhaps matches TRBD1 (5 bases). Trimming left V 5 bases short and J 6 bases short, with 10 bases between. Germline V gene sequence: CDR1 SEHNR, CDR2 FQNEAQ (reference sequence). The CDR3 covers 12 residues. In DNA, the CDR3 is TGTGCCAGCAGCCTAGGGGAGGATGGCTACACCTTC. Translated: CASSLGEDGYTF.

This chain connects TRBV2 to TRBJ2-7; D ambiguous. The CDR3 has 13 amino acids. V gave up 6 bases and J gave up 0 bases, with 9 bases separating them. CDR1 SNHLY and CDR2 FYNNEI come from the germline V gene. The CDR3 DNA is TGTGCCAGCAGCCCGAGTACCTCCTACGAGCAGTACTTC. Its protein product is CASSPSTSYEQYF.

This chain links TRBV7-9 with TRBJ2-7; D might be TRBD1 (5 bases). Between the trimmed V and J ends, which lost 5 bases and 3 bases, there was a span of 20 bases. The germline gives CDR1 SEHNR, CDR2 FQNEAQ (reference sequence). The CDR3 spans 16 residues. CDR3 DNA: TGTGCCAGCAGCGGGATGGGGCGAGTAGGGCACTACGAGCAGTACTTC. The encoded protein is CASSGMGRVGHYEQYF.

V gene TRBV7-2 combines with J gene TRBJ2-7; the D gene is possibly TRBD2 (5 bases). The CDR3 sequence is 14 residues long. V was pared by 1 base and J by 6 bases, with 13 bases between. In germline, CDR1 is SGHTA, CDR2 FQGNSA. CDR3 DNA sequence: TGTGCCAGCAGCTTAGGTGTTCAAGGAGGCGAGCAGTACTTC. As protein: CASSLGVQGGEQYF.